This is a list of T cell receptor beta chains from one sample in a study of Ad26.COV2.S vaccination and SARS-CoV-2 variants. TCRdb's table, derived via immunoSEQ multiplex PCR, lists solely in-frame clones and lacks some. The sample yields fewer than 900,000 clones, around 89% seen once. Sequenced here: peripheral blood, sampled in a trial of Ad26.COV2.S vaccine versus placebo. The receptors stem from a person between 18 and 65 years old who received the Ad26.COV2.S COVID-19 vaccine or a placebo. CDR3s include the opening cysteine and the closing phenylalanine or tryptophan. Each record gives: V gene, CDR3 protein.

>TRBV4-1
CASSQVRVRREANEKLFF
>TRBV7-3
CASRKGTENTGELFF
>TRBV4-1
CASRRSPGQDGTGELFF
>TRBV7-8
CASSLGRSYEQYF
>TRBV27
CASSFWQTSGRRDTGELFF
>TRBV7-2
CASSLGDYALGQYF
>TRBV24-1
CATSDDGTAGKNIQYF
>TRBV3-1/TRBV3-2
CASSPQGLDGYTF
>TRBV6-2/TRBV6-3
CASSLLSDSSEQYF
>TRBV6-6
CASSYQGGQPQHF
>TRBV6-5
CASSFAPWGNNTEAFF
>TRBV2
CASGTGYGYTF
>TRBV20-1
CSAKGGDTQYF
>TRBV10-3
CAIRTGQPGTSGNTIYF
>TRBV7-8
CASSLAGTSGLWEQYF
>TRBV6-2/TRBV6-3
CASSYATTGTDTQYF
>TRBV6-5
CASSDSYGYTF
>TRBV1
CTSELAGGTDTQYF
>TRBV29-1
CSVAGTANNKQYF
>TRBV19
CATLAGENTGELFF
>TRBV7-9
CASSLVLAGDTDTQYF
>TRBV3-1/TRBV3-2
CASSPRGQGALETQYF
>TRBV10-3
CAINSGQGNNYGYTF
>TRBV19
CASSIGTVGELFF
>TRBV9
CASSVVGQAGTEAFF
>TRBV7-9
CASSPRRASGGNTIYF
>TRBV12-3/TRBV12-4
CASSGDRRTEAFF
>TRBV6-2/TRBV6-3
CASSWGGYGTSEAFF
>TRBV30
CAWKDTWNTEAFF
>TRBV4-2
CASSQVGGTAGELFF
>TRBV5-1
CASSSLGSAGGSLSDTQYF
>TRBV20-1
CSASRTGAGGLGLEKLFF
>TRBV14
CASSQDFRELSYEQYF
>TRBV5-8
CASSGGQGRETQYF
>TRBV7-3
CASSTDSYNTGELFF
>TRBV15
CATSRDLQGHQPQHF
>TRBV6-5
CAIRFRGTTNTEAFF
>TRBV5-1
CASSPRTRRNTGELFF
>TRBV5-1
CASSLYGGSSGNTIYF
>TRBV7-9
CASSKGQGDGYTF
>TRBV14
CASSPGGRPYYGYTF
>TRBV27
CASSFGGQGYGYTF
>TRBV4-2
CASSQTGTGFYEQYF
>TRBV5-6
CASSPILGSNTDTQYF
>TRBV6-4
CASSDSSRAAAGELFF
>TRBV10-3
CAIRREGPTYNEQFF
>TRBV6-6
CASSKWETQYF
>TRBV10-1
CASIPKAGPSDNEQFF
>TRBV5-1
CASNTDGRIEQFF
>TRBV30
CAWSVRVSSYNEQFF
>TRBV7-9
CASSSTATNYGYTF
>TRBV5-6
CASSPDRGRVWGETQYF
>TRBV11-2
CASSLPPQGRFSNEQFF